What follows are 13 T cell receptor beta chains derived from one specimen sequenced in a study of CD8+ T cells in alopecia areata. Extracted RNA was reverse transcribed, and the resulting cDNA served as sequencing template. Repertoires were generated with immunoSEQ multiplex PCR, while TCRdb's copy carries only in-frame clones and drops some. Counted here are 30,000 to 35,000 clones, roughly 53% occurring once; the ten biggest clones make up under 50%. The specimen sequenced was NKG2D-high CD8+ T cells sorted from blood. The receptors here all came from a human donor with alopecia areata.

The chain joins TRBV19 to TRBJ2-6, with D uncertain. Germline CDR1 and CDR2: LNHDA and SQIVND (reference sequence). The CDR3 totals 14 residues. The ends were cut back, 6 bases at V and 1 base at J, with 7 bases in the middle. CDR3 in amino acids: CASSPKSGANVLTF. Written as DNA, the CDR3 is TGTGCCAGTAGCCCCAAGTCTGGGGCCAACGTCCTGACTTTC.

This chain connects TRBV27 to TRBJ2-1; no clear D gene. The germline V gene has CDR1 MNHEY and CDR2 SMNVEV (reference sequence). Deletions cut 5 bases from V and 0 bases from J, with 5 bases between. CDR3 length: 13 residues. CDR3 bases: TGTGCCAGCAGTACCGCCTCCTACAATGAGCAGTTCTTC. Its translation: CASSTASYNEQFF.

This clone was seen a handful of times. The J gene is TRBJ2-5, the V gene TRBV7-9; 9 bases are a match to TRBD1. The closer fit of TRBJ2-7 to the DNA end suggests the J call may be wrong. In germline, CDR1 is SEHNR, CDR2 FQNEAQ (reference sequence). The CDR3 spans 14 residues. The CDR3 protein is CASTLPGQGNEQYF. DNA for the CDR3: TGTGCCAGCACCCTCCCGGGACAGGGAAACGAGCAGTACTTC.

This clone was detected a few times. The chain combines TRBV5-6 with TRBJ2-1, with D perhaps matching TRBD1 (6 bases). The CDR3 consists of 14 residues. The V and J ends lost 0 bases and 13 bases respectively, with 17 bases between them. Germline CDR1 reads SGHDT; CDR2 reads YYEEEE. Here the CDR3 reads CASSLAGAPSRQFF. The CDR3 coding sequence is TGTGCCAGCAGCTTGGCAGGGGCCCCCTCCCGACAGTTCTTC.

For the CDR3, the DNA is TGTGCCAGCACCACCGGACAGGGAGGCACCGGGGAGCTGTTTTTT. It translates to CASTTGQGGTGELFF. V is TRBV27 and J is TRBJ2-2; 8 bases align to TRBD1. Germline V gene sequence: CDR1 MNHEY, CDR2 SMNVEV (reference sequence). With 7 bases clipped from V and 4 bases from J, the junction kept 8 bases outside the gene matches. The CDR3 has 15 amino acids.

V gene TRBV28 combines with J gene TRBJ2-5; D possibly corresponds to TRBD2 (6 bases). The J call may be faulty, since TRBJ2-7 better matches the DNA end. In germline, CDR1 is MDHEN, CDR2 SYDVKM. This CDR3 contains 13 residues. This chain's CDR3 is CASRQVAGYEQYF. As DNA, the CDR3 is TGTGCCAGCAGACAGGTGGCGGGGTACGAGCAGTACTTC.

V gene TRBV4-3 combines with J gene TRBJ2-3; D not resolved. CDR3 length: 15 residues. V lost 1 base and J 0 bases, leaving 8 bases between the germline ends. Germline loops: CDR1 LGHNA, CDR2 YSLEER. DNA of the CDR3: TGCGCCAGCAGCCAAGGGAGAGATAGCACAGATACGCAGTATTTT. Its protein is CASSQGRDSTDTQYF.

The chain couples TRBV9 to TRBJ1-5; D gene uncertain. Trimming removed 8 bases from V and 2 bases from J, with 5 bases in between. The germline gives CDR1 SGDLS, CDR2 YYNGEE. CDR3 length: 11 residues. CDR3 loop: CASGGNQPQHF. The CDR3 DNA reads TGTGCCAGTGGCGGCAATCAGCCCCAGCATTTT.

The rearrangement links TRBV14 to TRBJ2-7; a weak D match, TRBD1 (5 bases). Germline V gives CDR1 SGHDN, CDR2 FVKESK. CDR3 size: 12 residues. Trimming pared 1 base from V and 12 bases from J, leaving 13 bases between. CDR3 sequence reads: CASSQGVTETYF. The CDR3 nucleotides read TGTGCCAGCAGCCAAGGAGTGACAGAGACGTACTTC.

This chain connects TRBV7-9 to TRBJ2-2; 10 bases are shared with TRBD2. Germline values: CDR1 SEHNR, CDR2 FQNEAQ (reference sequence). This CDR3 is built from 18 residues. Germline trimming cut 6 bases from V and 5 bases from J; bases unmatched to any gene: 15. CDR3: CASRQRTSGSLWTGELFF. The CDR3 coding sequence is TGTGCCAGCAGACAGAGGACTAGCGGTTCGTTATGGACCGGGGAGCTGTTTTTT.

This chain connects TRBV27 to TRBJ2-1; TRBD1 aligns across 8 bases. Germline-derived CDR1 and CDR2 are MNHEY and SMNVEV (reference sequence). The CDR3 runs 13 residues. V was pared by 6 bases and J by 4 bases, with 2 bases of the junction left unmatched. CDR3: CASSWTGYNEQFF. CDR3 coding DNA: TGTGCCAGCAGCTGGACAGGGTACAATGAGCAGTTCTTC.

In its sample, this clone was seen a few times. Other DNA sequences within the sample encode an identical CDR3. J is TRBJ2-7 and V is TRBV27; D assignment may be TRBD1 or TRBD2 (7 bases each). The V end was cut by 2 bases, the J end by 4 bases, with 12 bases between. The CDR3 length is 14 residues. Per the germline V gene, CDR1 is MNHEY and CDR2 is SMNVEV (reference sequence). CDR3 amino acids: CASSLGQGGYEQYF. CDR3 DNA: TGTGCCAGCAGTTTAGGGCAGGGGGGGTACGAGCAGTACTTC.

The rearrangement joins TRBV7-9 to TRBJ1-2; 7 bases line up with TRBD1. Unmatched junction bases numbered 11, after V lost 3 bases and J lost 7 bases. The CDR3 is 15 amino acids. The germline CDR1 and CDR2 sequences are SEHNR and FQNEAQ (reference sequence). CDR3 sequence: CASSLPGTDFGGYTF. For the CDR3, the DNA is TGTGCCAGCAGCTTGCCAGGGACAGACTTTGGTGGCTACACCTTC.